Below are 18 T cell receptor beta chains sequenced from a single sample in a study of blood T cell repertoires in COVID-19. Measured with immunoSEQ multiplex PCR; TCRdb has only the in-frame clones, and not every one. In the table there are about 200,000 clones, more than 80% of which are singletons. The sample was peripheral blood. These receptor sequences come from a young man who had recovered from COVID-19.

This sequence joins TRBV9 and TRBJ1-6; the D is unclear. CDR3 length: 13 residues. V was shortened by 2 bases and J by 12 bases, with 12 bases between the two germline ends. Germline CDR1 is SGDLS and CDR2 is YYNGEE. Here the CDR3 reads CASSVGGSGPLHF. CDR3 in DNA: TGTGCCAGCAGCGTCGGAGGCTCTGGACCCCTCCACTTT.

The chain combines TRBV6-2 or TRBV6-3 with TRBJ2-7; weak D call: TRBD1 (5 bases). From germline, CDR1 is MNHEY and CDR2 SVGEGT. V lost 3 bases to trimming and J lost 2 bases, with 11 bases between them. The CDR3 spans 14 residues. This CDR3 reads CASSYGRVTYEQYF. The CDR3 region has the DNA TGTGCCAGCAGTTATGGCAGGGTAACCTACGAGCAGTACTTC.

This chain connects TRBV5-1 to TRBJ2-3; TRBD1 aligns across 7 bases. CDR1 SGHRS and CDR2 YFSETQ come from the germline V gene. V gave up 0 bases and J gave up 6 bases; unmatched junction bases: 7. This CDR3 spans 15 amino acids. CDR3 sequence reads: CASSLGQGVSDTQYF. CDR3 coding DNA: TGCGCCAGCAGCTTGGGGCAGGGGGTTTCGGATACGCAGTATTTT.

This rearrangement joins TRBV5-1 to TRBJ1-2; perhaps TRBD1 as D (5 bases). With 0 bases removed from V and 8 bases from J, the gap between germline ends came to 26 bases. Germline V CDR1 and CDR2: SGHRS, YFSETQ. The CDR3 covers 18 residues. The CDR3 sequence: CASSLDAREGTAASGYTF. CDR3 DNA: TGCGCCAGCAGCTTGGATGCGAGGGAGGGGACGGCGGCTTCGGGCTACACCTTC.

The rearrangement links TRBV12-3 or TRBV12-4 to TRBJ2-1; D possibly corresponds to TRBD2 (5 bases). Trimming shortened V by 7 bases and J by 7 bases, and 11 bases separated the two germline ends. The CDR3 is 12 amino acids. CDR3 in amino acids: CASTPDLNEQFF. The CDR3 DNA reads as TGTGCCAGCACCCCGGACTTAAATGAGCAGTTCTTC.

The chain recombines TRBV7-6 with TRBJ2-2, with 8 nucleotides matching TRBD1. V trimming: 1 base; J trimming: 3 bases; junction bases outside the gene matches: 7. Germline CDR1 reads SGHVS; CDR2 reads FNYEAQ. The CDR3 has 17 residues. The CDR3 nucleotides are TGTGCCAGCAGCTTAGAACCCAGGGGGCAGGACACCGGGGAGCTGTTTTTT. It yields the protein CASSLEPRGQDTGELFF.

The chain has TRBV27 and TRBJ2-5; no reliable D call. The ends were cut back, 0 bases at V and 6 bases at J, with 11 bases in the middle. Germline loops: CDR1 MNHEY, CDR2 SMNVEV (reference sequence). The CDR3 contains 14 residues. Here the CDR3 reads CASSLSGQQQTQYF. The CDR3 coding sequence is TGTGCCAGCAGTTTATCGGGCCAGCAACAGACCCAGTACTTC.

This clone was detected only once. V usage is TRBV7-2 and J usage is TRBJ2-7, with D perhaps TRBD1 (6 bases). This CDR3 is 15 amino acids long. V dropped 1 base and J dropped 0 bases, with 10 bases sitting between them. CDR1 is SGHTA and CDR2 is FQGNSA in the germline V gene. CDR3 coding DNA: TGTGCCAGCAGCTTAGGGAGGACAGCCTCCTACGAGCAGTACTTC. It is translated as CASSLGRTASYEQYF.

The rearrangement uses TRBV7-2 and TRBJ1-2; D gene uncertain. Germline V lookup: CDR1 SGHTA, CDR2 FQGNSA. V lost 1 base and J lost 6, with 9 bases in between. The CDR3 sequence is 13 residues long. CDR3 loop: CASSLEYGHGYTF. CDR3 sequence (DNA): TGTGCCAGCAGCTTAGAATACGGTCATGGCTACACCTTC. Full variable domain (rest looked up from reference TRBV7-2 and TRBJ1-2): GAGVSQSPSNKVTEKGKDVELRCDPISGHTALYWYRQSLGQGLEFLIYFQGNSAPDKSGLPSDRFSAERTGGSVSTLTIQRTQQEDSAVYLCASSLEYGHGYTFGSGTRLTVV.

This chain uses TRBV4-1 with TRBJ2-3; 12 nucleotides match TRBD2. This CDR3 has 20 amino acids. Germline CDR1 reads MGHRA; CDR2 reads YSYEKL. With 0 bases clipped from V and 3 bases from J, the junction kept 13 bases outside the gene matches. The CDR3 DNA follows: TGCGCCAGCAGCCAAGAACCCGCCGGCGCTAGCGGGGGGGCGACAGATACGCAGTATTTT. It is translated as CASSQEPAGASGGATDTQYF.

The chain uses TRBV12-5 and TRBJ2-5; maybe TRBD2 (5 bases). Trimming left V 6 bases short and J 2 bases short, with 13 bases between. The CDR3 length is 14 residues. CDR1 and CDR2 from the germline V gene are LGHNT and FRNRAP. Here the CDR3 reads CASGRVSTQETQYF. DNA for the CDR3: TGTGCTAGTGGGCGGGTTAGTACTCAAGAGACCCAGTACTTC.

The chain links TRBV7-9 to TRBJ1-6; D remains ambiguous. Germline CDR1 SEHNR, CDR2 FQNEAQ (reference sequence). The CDR3 contains 14 residues. The ends were cut back, 0 bases at V and 12 bases at J, with 12 bases in the middle. In nucleotides, the CDR3 is TGTGCCAGCAGCTTAGCGCGGTTACCCAAACCCCTCCACTTT. Protein: CASSLARLPKPLHF.

The rearrangement joins TRBV7-6 to TRBJ1-1; perhaps TRBD1 as D (6 bases). V was trimmed by 10 bases and J by 3 bases, leaving 6 bases between them. CDR1 is SGHVS and CDR2 is FNYEAQ in the germline V gene. The CDR3 totals 10 residues. The CDR3 bases are TGTGCCACAGGGGACACTGAAGCTTTCTTT. It translates to CATGDTEAFF.

This chain links TRBV24-1 with TRBJ2-2, with 12 bases lining up with TRBD2. The CDR3 sequence is 16 residues long. After removal of 5 bases from V and 7 bases from J, the junction contained 7 bases not matched to a gene. CDR1 KGHDR and CDR2 SFDVKD come from the germline V gene. As DNA, the CDR3 is TGTGCCACCAGTGCCCCTAGCGGGGGGGGAGACGGGGAGCTGTTTTTT. Protein sequence: CATSAPSGGGDGELFF.

The rearrangement joins TRBV7-6 to TRBJ2-7; 8 bases are a match to TRBD1. V was clipped by 5 bases and J by 3 bases; unmatched bases: 9. The CDR3 length is 15 residues. CDR1 is SGHVS, CDR2 FNYEAQ, per germline. CDR3 sequence (DNA): TGTGCCAGCAGCCTACGAACTGACAGGGGCTACGAGCAGTACTTC. As protein: CASSLRTDRGYEQYF.

The V and J genes are TRBV18 and TRBJ2-3; possibly TRBD1 for D (6 bases). This CDR3 has 13 amino acids. CDR1 KGHSH and CDR2 LQKENI come from the germline V gene. Trimming pared 4 bases from V and 4 bases from J, leaving 9 bases between. The CDR3 reads CASSLPGADTQYF. CDR3 nucleotide sequence: TGTGCCAGCTCACTACCAGGGGCAGATACGCAGTATTTT.

J is TRBJ1-1 and V is TRBV18; perhaps TRBD1 as D (6 bases). V lost 3 bases to trimming and J lost 5 bases, with 10 bases between them. The CDR3 totals 13 residues. Looked up from germline, CDR1 is KGHSH and CDR2 is LQKENI. This CDR3 is CASSPITGTEAFF. In DNA form, the CDR3 reads TGTGCCAGCTCACCTATTACAGGGACTGAAGCTTTCTTT.

This chain joins TRBV11-2 and TRBJ2-7; unclear D gene. The CDR3 covers 13 residues. The V gene's germline CDR1 is SGHAT and CDR2 FQNNGV. Deletions cut 1 base from V and 3 bases from J, with 7 bases between. CDR3 region: CASSLGRLYEQYF. The CDR3, as DNA: TGTGCCAGCAGCTTAGGTCGACTCTACGAGCAGTACTTC.